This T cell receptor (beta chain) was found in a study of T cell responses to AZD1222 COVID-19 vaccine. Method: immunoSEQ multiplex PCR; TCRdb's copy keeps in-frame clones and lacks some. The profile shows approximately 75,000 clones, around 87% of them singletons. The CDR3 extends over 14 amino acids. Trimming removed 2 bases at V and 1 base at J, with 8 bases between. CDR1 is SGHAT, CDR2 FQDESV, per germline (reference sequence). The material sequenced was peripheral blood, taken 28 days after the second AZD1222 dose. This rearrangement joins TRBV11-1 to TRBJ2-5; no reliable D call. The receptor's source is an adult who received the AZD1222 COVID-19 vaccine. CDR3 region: CASSLWALQETQYF. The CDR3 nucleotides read TGTGCCAGCAGCTTATGGGCACTCCAAGAGACCCAGTACTTC.